This paragraph reports one T cell receptor (beta chain). In the original workflow: The authors estimated nucleated cell counts from reference gene primer amplification. The repertoire was sequenced with immunoSEQ multiplex PCR; TCRdb's copy has only in-frame clones and lacks some. That table furnishes V, J and clone size, whereas the DNA furnished D and trimming. Counted here are hundreds of thousands of clones, more than 80% occurring once; the ten biggest clones make up around 1.4%. These data come from a study of blood T cell repertoires in COVID-19. Background on the study: Spain, Italy and the United States supplied samples that represented acute and convalescent COVID-19. From T cells, B-cell-depleted T cells, or PBMCs came the material, which was cDNA or gDNA.

The receptor comes from a woman in her 30s with active or convalescent COVID-19. The source material was peripheral blood.

CDR3 nucleotide sequence: TGCAGCGTCTTTCGGGAGCGTGAGCAGTTCTTC. It encodes CSVFREREQFF. The chain uses TRBV29-1 and TRBJ2-1, with D perhaps matching TRBD2 (6 bases). The CDR3 consists of 11 residues. The germline V gene has CDR1 SQVTM and CDR2 ANQGSEA. V was trimmed by 6 bases and J by 9 bases, leaving 12 bases between them.